These 17 T cell receptor beta chains share one sample of origin, sequenced in a study of T cell clones after liver transplantation. Profiled with immunoSEQ multiplex PCR; TCRdb holds only in-frame clones, not every one. The sample includes tens of thousands of clones, under 95% of them seen just once. The sequencing here drew on CD4+ T cells from blood, taken before liver transplant. These receptors were taken from a human donor who received a liver transplant.

CDR3 in DNA: TGTGCCAGTAAGACTAGCGGGAGTGGGTGGGGCACAGATACGCAGTATTTT. Translation gives CASKTSGSGWGTDTQYF. V is TRBV19 and J is TRBJ2-3, with 12 bases lining up with TRBD2. V lost 7 bases, J lost 1 base, and 9 bases stayed unmatched. The germline V gene has CDR1 LNHDA and CDR2 SQIVND (reference sequence). This CDR3 has 17 amino acids.

This clone was seen a few times. The J gene is TRBJ1-2, the V gene TRBV28, with D perhaps TRBD1 (5 bases). Between the trimmed V and J ends, which lost 6 bases and 6 bases, there was a span of 14 bases. This CDR3 contains 13 residues. CDR1 and CDR2 (germline): MDHEN, SYDVKM. The CDR3 DNA reads as TGTGCCAGCAGGGCCGGGACTACGAATGGCTACACCTTC. This encodes CASRAGTTNGYTF.

V is TRBV5-1 and J is TRBJ2-7, with D tentatively TRBD1 or TRBD2 (6 bases each). The CDR3 loop spans 15 amino acids. Trimming stripped 2 bases from V and 3 bases from J, with 15 bases between. Germline V CDR1 and CDR2: SGHRS, YFSETQ. CDR3 DNA: TGCGCCAGCAGCTTTGAACAGGGAGGACTCTACGAGCAGTACTTC. It is translated as CASSFEQGGLYEQYF.

The chain is built from TRBV7-8 and TRBJ2-7; 13 nucleotides agree with TRBD2. The J segment lost 4 bases and the V segment lost 5 bases, leaving 5 bases of the junction unmatched. This CDR3 comprises 15 residues. The V gene's germline CDR1 is SGHVS and CDR2 FQNEAQ. CDR3 sequence reads: CASSVGLAGIYEQYF. In nucleotides, the CDR3 is TGTGCCAGCAGCGTGGGACTAGCGGGAATTTACGAGCAGTACTTC. The entire variable domain, with the rest obtained from reference TRBV7-8 and TRBJ2-7, is as follows: GAGVSQSPRYKVAKRGQDVALRCDPISGHVSLFWYQQALGQGPEFLTYFQNEAQLDKSGLPSDRFFAERPEGSVSTLKIQRTQQEDSAVYLCASSVGLAGIYEQYFGPGTRLTVT.

The V gene is TRBV11-2, the J gene TRBJ2-1, with 7 bases identical to TRBD2. Germline V gene lookup returns CDR1 SGHAT and CDR2 FQNNGV. With 5 bases clipped from V and 8 bases from J, the junction kept 6 bases outside the gene matches. This CDR3 region has 13 residues. CDR3 region: CASSLQRGYEQFF. CDR3 nucleotide sequence: TGTGCCAGCAGCCTCCAGCGGGGTTATGAGCAGTTCTTC.

The chain is built from TRBV11-3 and TRBJ2-7, with TRBD2 matching 7 bases. The germline V gene has CDR1 SGHNT and CDR2 YENEEA. The V segment lost 2 bases and the J segment 2 bases; nucleotides outside the gene matches: 3. The CDR3 spans 14 residues. This chain's CDR3 is CASSLKRGPYEQYF. Here the CDR3 DNA reads TGTGCCAGCAGCTTAAAGCGGGGTCCCTACGAGCAGTACTTC.

This clone was detected only once. The chain recombines TRBV7-9 with TRBJ2-1; D may correspond to TRBD1 or TRBD2 (5 bases each). Per the germline V gene, CDR1 is SEHNR and CDR2 is FQNEAQ (reference sequence). The CDR3 has 12 residues. V was pared by 2 bases and J by 11 bases, with 10 bases between. CDR3 sequence (DNA): TGTGCCAGCAGCTTAAGGGACCTCCAGCAGTTCTTC. This encodes CASSLRDLQQFF. Full variable domain (rest looked up from reference TRBV7-9 and TRBJ2-1): DTGVSQNPRHKITKRGQNVTFRCDPISEHNRLYWYRQTLGQGPEFLTYFQNEAQLEKSRLLSDRFSAERPKGSFSTLEIQRTEQGDSAMYLCASSLRDLQQFFGPGTRLTVL.

The genes are TRBV7-9 and TRBJ2-5; 9 bases are a match to TRBD1. CDR3 length: 14 residues. The germline V gene has CDR1 SEHNR and CDR2 FQNEAQ (reference sequence). Germline trimming cut 3 bases from V and 13 bases from J; bases unmatched to any gene: 12. The CDR3 sequence is CASSFEGTGPESYF. The CDR3 DNA reads as TGTGCCAGCAGCTTTGAAGGGACAGGGCCAGAGTCGTACTTC.

The chain employs TRBV19 and TRBJ1-5; 10 nucleotides agree with TRBD1. Unmatched junction bases numbered 4, after V lost 6 bases and J lost 5 bases. Per germline, CDR1 LNHDA and CDR2 SQIVND (reference sequence). The CDR3 totals 14 residues. This CDR3 is CASRRTGGDQPQHF. The CDR3 region has the DNA TGTGCCAGTAGACGGACAGGGGGGGATCAGCCCCAGCATTTT.

The genes are TRBV18 and TRBJ2-7; the D gene is possibly TRBD1 (6 bases). The CDR3 spans 16 residues. The germline CDR1 and CDR2 sequences are KGHSH and LQKENI. Between the trimmed V and J ends, which lost 5 bases and 6 bases, there was a span of 23 bases. In DNA, the CDR3 is TGTGCCAGCTCATACAACAGGGCTACCCGTCTATCCGAGCAGTACTTC. Translation gives CASSYNRATRLSEQYF.

The J gene is TRBJ1-2, the V gene TRBV28; D unresolved. Looked up from germline, CDR1 is MDHEN and CDR2 is SYDVKM. The CDR3 is 12 amino acids. V lost 2 bases and J 8 bases, leaving 9 bases between the germline ends. The CDR3 nucleotides are TGTGCCAGCAGTTTAATGAGGTCCGGCTACACCTTC. This gives the protein CASSLMRSGYTF.

The chain employs TRBV7-7 and TRBJ2-5, with TRBD2 identical over 7 bases. Trimming took 1 base from V and 5 from J; bases not matched to a gene: 7. CDR3 length: 15 residues. The germline V gene has CDR1 SSHAT and CDR2 FNYEAQ (reference sequence). The CDR3 protein is CASSLDGGMGETQYF. In DNA, the CDR3 is TGTGCCAGCAGCTTAGACGGGGGGATGGGGGAGACCCAGTACTTC. Filled out from reference TRBV7-7 and TRBJ2-5, the complete variable domain reads GAGVSQSPRYKVTKRGQDVTLRCDPISSHATLYWYQQALGQGPEFLTYFNYEAQPDKSGLPSDRFSAERPEGSISTLTIQRTEQRDSAMYRCASSLDGGMGETQYFGPGTRLLVL.

The J gene is TRBJ2-2, the V gene TRBV11-3, with 10 positions matching TRBD1. Germline V CDR1 and CDR2: SGHNT, YENEEA. The trim removed 7 bases at V and 4 bases at J, leaving 3 bases unmatched. The CDR3 length is 14 residues. The DNA of the CDR3 is TGTGCCAGCAACCGGGACAGGGGCACCGGGGAGCTGTTTTTT. Its protein product is CASNRDRGTGELFF. The full variable domain, its missing parts supplied by reference TRBV11-3 and TRBJ2-2, is EAGVVQSPRYKIIEKKQPVAFWCNPISGHNTLYWYLQNLGQGPELLIRYENEEAVDDSQLPKDRFSAERLKGVDSTLKIQPAELGDSAVYLCASNRDRGTGELFFGEGSRLTVL.

The CDR3 region has the DNA TGTGCCAGCAGTAAATTCGTCGACAGGAATGAGCAGTTCTTC. It translates to CASSKFVDRNEQFF. This chain links TRBV2 with TRBJ2-1, with D possibly TRBD1 on 6 matching bases. CDR3 length: 14 residues. V was pared by 5 bases and J by 7 bases, with 15 bases between. Germline CDR1 SNHLY, CDR2 FYNNEI.

The sample holds one count of this clone. This chain uses TRBV15 with TRBJ2-5; TRBD2 aligns across 7 bases. The CDR3 spans 15 residues. With 1 base clipped from V and 5 bases from J, the junction kept 7 bases outside the gene matches. Looked up from germline, CDR1 is LNHNV and CDR2 is YYDKDF (reference sequence). The CDR3 sequence is CATSRVTAGAETQYF. The CDR3 DNA reads as TGTGCCACCAGCAGAGTAACGGCGGGAGCCGAGACCCAGTACTTC.

The chain combines TRBV4-1 with TRBJ1-2; D possibly corresponds to TRBD1 (5 bases). Trimming pared 1 base from V and 6 bases from J, leaving 12 bases between. This CDR3 region has 14 residues. Germline V gene lookup returns CDR1 MGHRA and CDR2 YSYEKL. The CDR3 nucleotides are TGCGCCAGCAGCCAAGCGCGGAGGGGCGATGGCTACACCTTC. Amino acid sequence: CASSQARRGDGYTF.

The rearrangement joins TRBV6-1 to TRBJ1-2; 7 nucleotides match TRBD1. V was pared by 3 bases and J by 4 bases, with 8 bases of the junction left unmatched. The CDR3 is 15 amino acids. Germline V CDR1 and CDR2: MNHNS, SASEGT. The CDR3 loop is CASSDPRRTGYGYTF. DNA for the CDR3: TGTGCCAGCAGTGACCCTAGAAGGACAGGCTATGGCTACACCTTC.